Described below is a single T cell receptor beta chain sequence and its context. This clone has a handful of counts. The antigen it binds to is not known. The record has no base qualities; no much larger clone is one base away. One collaborating source in Seattle enrolled patients while the patients were actively infected and followed the patients over time throughout the course of disease. Collaborating institutions collected whole blood in K2EDTA tubes following their own protocols. For TCRbeta analysis, collaborators shipped samples in one of three forms: frozen whole blood, isolated PBMCs, or DNA extracted from either of those sample types. From the cysteine through the phenylalanine, the CDR3 covers 12 amino acids. Of the read, only the CDR3 DNA is kept; its 36 bases are in frame from base 1. Per the germline V gene (reference sequence), SEHNR is the CDR1 and FQNEAQ is the CDR2. V drops 5 bases and J drops 6 bases, leaving 11 bases in between.

The immunoSEQ Assay, a bias-controlled multiplex PCR, was used to amplify TCRbeta CDR3 regions from genomic DNA. Turning to the authors' computational methods: The number of nucleated cells in each sample was estimated by amplification of reference gene primers within the assay. To quantify the absolute abundance of each unique TCRbeta CDR3 rearrangement, sequence reads were collapsed and filtered. For each sample, productive Simpson clonality was calculated as the square root of Simpson's diversity index over productive rearrangements. TCRdb's version of the immuneACCESS table is confined to in-frame rearrangements and falls short of the full clone set. An unresolved V gene accounts for under half of the shortfall where checked; the remainder is of unknown origin. The V and J calls and the clone size are those of that table, but D and trimming were determined from the DNA. The sample table records over 400,000 clones; approximately 91% of these occur just once. Jointly, the top ten make up about 8.2% of the sample.

The sample comes from a study of blood T cell repertoires in COVID-19 (dated by TCRdb to 2020 to 2022). Regarding the study in general: Collaborator samples came from the United States, Italy and Spain and covered acute and convalescent phases of COVID-19. The material from the prospective study consisted of cDNA or gDNA derived from T cells, B-cell-depleted T cells, or PBMCs. Deeply sampled blood TCRbeta repertoires from subjects exposed to, actively infected with, or recovered from COVID-19 were included in the dataset. The repertoires were released in a freely available public database meant as a resource for research on the immune response to SARS-CoV-2. Samples were obtained from the ongoing ImmuneRACE study (first 160 participants) and from 1,200 or so subjects provided by 6 global collaborators. The sample metadata nearly always contained a de-identified subject ID, COVID-19 status, age in years and sex. Where HLA class I and class II types were available, the types were taken from metadata supplied by the sample provider, not from assay-based typing. Points the paper makes about the study in general: Clinical and demographic metadata were provided uncurated, with the amount varying by source and participant.

The receptor was derived from a woman in her fifties or sixties with COVID-19, enrolled during active disease. The sample taken for sequencing was peripheral blood. This sequence uses TRBV7-9 and TRBJ2-7, with TRBD2 perhaps the D gene, on 5 matching bases. The CDR3 region has the sequence CASSPGLSEQYF. The nucleotides are TGTGCCAGCAGCCCCGGACTCTCCGAGCAGTACTTC.